These 6 T cell receptor beta chains share one sample of origin, sequenced in a study of CXCR3-negative and CXCR3-positive naive CD8 T cells. Whole-study findings and limits: Comparison of naive cells showed more hydrophobic TRB CDR3s in CXCR3-positive than in CXCR3-negative naive cells.

No antigen is known for these receptors. Via 5' RACE with UMI labels, TRB cDNA libraries were prepared. From the 5' RACE reads, TCRdb lists one entry per CDR3 protein and no DNA. In all, the sample yields about 110,000 distinct CDR3 sequences. Sequencing was carried out using naive CXCR3+ CD8+ T cells from blood. Subset in this sample: CD45RO-CCR7+CD27+CD95- naive CD8+ T cells expressing CXCR3 (TNR3+). The receptor source for this set is a human donor in good health. Some clones in this sample may be carry-over from other donors' samples.

V gene TRBV6-6 combines with J gene TRBJ2-5. This CDR3 contains 17 residues. The germline V gene has CDR1 MNHNY and CDR2 SVGAGI (reference sequence). The CDR3 loop is CASSYSKSTGDQETQYF.

The rearrangement links TRBV20-1 to TRBJ2-7; TCRdb names TRBD1, which stays unverified in the absence of DNA. The CDR3 consists of 13 residues. Per the germline V gene, CDR1 is DFQATT and CDR2 is SNEGSKA (reference sequence). CDR3 sequence: CSARADRAYEQYF.

The V and J genes are TRBV29-1 and TRBJ2-1; no DNA is available, so the TRBD1 call from TCRdb remains unchecked. Germline assignment: CDR1 SQVTM and CDR2 ANQGSEA. The CDR3 spans 12 residues. The CDR3: CSVAGTSAEQFF.

The V call is TRBV7-9, the J call TRBJ2-5; TCRdb names TRBD1, which stays unverified in the absence of DNA. CDR1 and CDR2 (germline): SEHNR, FQNEAQ (reference sequence). The CDR3 runs 16 residues. CDR3 sequence: CASSLGGWTDGETQYF.

The rearrangement links TRBV28 to TRBJ2-3; without DNA, the TCRdb call of TRBD2 cannot be checked. Germline V gene lookup returns CDR1 MDHEN and CDR2 SYDVKM. The CDR3 length is 14 residues. The CDR3 region is CASSETSSWDTQYF.

This CDR3 reads CASRPTQGAHTGELFF. The rearrangement joins TRBV19 to TRBJ2-2; TCRdb's D gene call, TRBD1, goes unchecked for lack of DNA. The CDR3 runs to 16 residues. Per the germline V gene, CDR1 is LNHDA and CDR2 is SQIVND (reference sequence). Based on the CDR3 plus reference TRBV19 and TRBJ2-2, the full variable domain is DGGITQSPKYLFRKEGQNVTLSCEQNLNHDAMYWYRQDPGQGLRLIYYSQIVNDFQKGDIAEGYSVSREKKESFPLTVTSAQKNPTAFYLCASRPTQGAHTGELFFGEGSRLTVL.